This T cell receptor beta chain is drawn from a study of T cells in Graves' hyperthyroidism and ophthalmopathy. This clonotype was seen repeatedly, ten times or more. An end of the junction differs from the germline gene, which may be a read error. Amplified regions were TCR beta CDR3 sequences from RNA transcripts. HTBI primers were used for first-round RT-PCR of the TCR CDR3. Each CDR3 protein is one row after TCRdb ran MiXCR on the multiplex PCR reads. The sample holds roughly 200,000 distinct CDR3 sequences, approximately 20% seen once. The sample was blood. The clonotype originates from a man aged 35 to 55 with Graves' hyperthyroidism.

Here the CDR3 reads CASSYVRDAQYF. The DNA of the CDR3 is TGTGCCAGCAGTTATGTTAGAGATGCGCAGTATTTT. The rearrangement uses TRBV28 and TRBJ2-3, with D unclear. The germline gives CDR1 MDHEN, CDR2 SYDVKM. This CDR3 has 12 residues.